A single sample gave rise to the 3 T cell receptor beta chains below, sequenced in a study of shared clonotypes between healthy human individuals (dated by TCRdb to the early 2020s). Library preparation was by the immunoSEQ multiplex PCR assay. This immuneACCESS table, as held by TCRdb, lists in-frame sequences with V and J called but not all clones. Of the missing ones, under half trace to an unresolved V gene in checked studies; the others have no known cause. This sample comprises about 530,000 clones, 96% of them detected only once. The ten largest clones capture 0.06% of the sample. The sample comprised naive CD4+ T cells sorted from blood. This sample's cell subset or site label indicates: CD45RA+ positively selected. Source of these receptors: a young woman in good health.

The V call is TRBV2, the J call TRBJ2-2; 7 nucleotides line up with TRBD2. Germline V gives CDR1 SNHLY, CDR2 FYNNEI. This CDR3 region has 15 residues. J was trimmed by 3 bases and V by 1 base; bases with no gene match: 2. Here the CDR3 reads CASSEGDYYTGELFF. As DNA, the CDR3 is TGTGCCAGCAGTGAAGGGGACTACTACACCGGGGAGCTGTTTTTT.

This rearrangement joins TRBV6-5 to TRBJ1-5, with a tentative D call TRBD1 (5 bases). The ends were cut back, 6 bases at V and 10 bases at J, with 16 bases in the middle. The length of the CDR3 is 13 residues. In germline, CDR1 is MNHEY, CDR2 SVGAGI. The DNA of the CDR3 is TGTGCCAGCAGCTCCTACCGGGGCCTCCCCCAGCATTTT. Amino acid sequence: CASSSYRGLPQHF.

A few counts support this clone. The same CDR3 arises from other DNA sequences in this sample as well. The chain uses TRBV2 and TRBJ2-7, with D unclear. V was trimmed by 2 bases and J by 4 bases, leaving 3 bases between them. Germline loops: CDR1 SNHLY, CDR2 FYNNEI. The CDR3 contains 11 residues. This CDR3 is CASSERYEQYF. CDR3 DNA sequence: TGTGCCAGCAGTGAACGGTACGAGCAGTACTTC.